The 32 T cell receptor beta chains given below trace back to one sample, sequenced in a study of CD4+ T cells in melanoma. Produced via immunoSEQ multiplex PCR; TCRdb's table is partial and in-frame only. The sample has tens of thousands of clones, almost 70% seen once; the top ten hold 4.5% to 6%. Sequenced material: tumor tissue. The receptors stem from a human donor with melanoma.

J is TRBJ2-7 and V is TRBV4-3, with 8 bases fitting TRBD2. Trimming cost V 0 bases and J 2 bases; bases outside gene matches: 3. Germline V gene sequence: CDR1 LGHNA, CDR2 YSLEER. CDR3 length: 15 amino acids. The CDR3 is CASSQESGGAYEQYF. The DNA of the CDR3 is TGCGCCAGCAGCCAAGAGAGCGGGGGAGCCTACGAGCAGTACTTC.

V usage is TRBV6-1 and J usage is TRBJ2-3; 11 bases map to TRBD2. The J segment lost 2 bases and the V segment lost 4 bases, leaving 2 bases of the junction unmatched. The CDR3 has 15 residues. From germline, CDR1 is MNHNS and CDR2 SASEGT. Here the CDR3 reads CASSGSGGDTDTQYF. DNA for the CDR3: TGTGCCAGCAGTGGTAGCGGGGGGGACACAGATACGCAGTATTTT.

The chain employs TRBV7-2 and TRBJ1-4, with TRBD1 matching over 7 bases. Germline lookup yields CDR1 SGHTA and CDR2 FQGNSA. The ends lost 2 bases at V and 7 bases at J; junction bases unmatched: 4. The length of the CDR3 is 14 residues. This CDR3 is CASSLQGVREKLFF. The CDR3 DNA reads TGTGCCAGCAGCTTACAGGGGGTGCGTGAAAAACTGTTTTTT.

V and J are TRBV7-6 and TRBJ2-5; TRBD2 agrees at 9 bases. Trimming removed 4 bases from V and 5 bases from J; junction bases left unmatched: 11. Germline CDR1 reads SGHVS; CDR2 reads FNYEAQ. The CDR3 is 16 residues long. CDR3 sequence reads: CASSSQGAGGGETQYF. As DNA, the CDR3 is TGTGCCAGCAGCTCGCAGGGAGCGGGGGGAGGTGAGACCCAGTACTTC.

This chain links TRBV7-2 with TRBJ2-3; 7 bases align to TRBD1. The ends lost 4 bases at V and 6 bases at J; junction bases unmatched: 10. CDR3 length equals 15 residues. Germline V gene data show CDR1 as SGHTA and CDR2 as FQGNSA. The CDR3 sequence: CASSYEQGIGDTQYF. CDR3 bases: TGTGCCAGCAGCTACGAACAGGGGATAGGTGATACGCAGTATTTT.

The chain combines TRBV7-9 with TRBJ1-4; D remains ambiguous. Germline V CDR1 and CDR2: SEHNR, FQNEAQ (reference sequence). The ends were cut back, 5 bases at V and 6 bases at J, with 13 bases in the middle. The CDR3 sequence is 14 residues long. The CDR3 DNA reads as TGTGCCAGCAGCCCAGCGTGGGAGTATGAAAAACTGTTTTTT. Residues: CASSPAWEYEKLFF.

The chain is built from TRBV30 and TRBJ2-2; D gene ambiguous. Germline V gene lookup returns CDR1 GTSNPN and CDR2 SVGIG (reference sequence). Deletions cut 4 bases from V and 6 bases from J, with 9 bases between. This CDR3 comprises 12 residues. The chain's CDR3 is CAWTDVSGELFF. In DNA form, the CDR3 reads TGTGCCTGGACCGACGTCTCCGGGGAGCTGTTTTTT.

V is TRBV18 and J is TRBJ2-7; 9 nucleotides line up with TRBD1. Germline CDR1 KGHSH, CDR2 LQKENI. The CDR3 contains 17 residues. The ends lost 3 bases at V and 5 bases at J; junction bases unmatched: 14. The CDR3 nucleotides are TGTGCCAGCTCACCCCTTGGCCCGGGACAGGGTGGAAACGAGCAGTACTTC. Translating gives CASSPLGPGQGGNEQYF.

The V call is TRBV6-6, the J call TRBJ2-7, with TRBD1 matching over 9 bases. The CDR3 covers 14 residues. The germline gives CDR1 MNHNY, CDR2 SVGAGI (reference sequence). Trimming took 4 bases from V and 2 from J; bases not matched to a gene: 3. CDR3 loop: CASSSGQGAYEQYF. The CDR3 DNA follows: TGTGCCAGCAGTTCGGGACAGGGAGCCTACGAGCAGTACTTC.

This chain joins TRBV4-1 and TRBJ2-3; TRBD1 agrees at 7 bases. The J segment lost 3 bases and the V segment lost 3 bases, leaving 9 bases of the junction unmatched. The CDR3 runs to 16 residues. The V gene's germline CDR1 is MGHRA and CDR2 YSYEKL. The CDR3 region is CASSQMTGKRTDTQYF. DNA of the CDR3: TGCGCCAGCAGCCAGATGACAGGGAAAAGGACAGATACGCAGTATTTT.

The chain links TRBV2 to TRBJ2-3; D call uncertain. With 8 bases removed from V and 8 bases from J, the gap between germline ends came to 14 bases. The CDR3 covers 12 residues. Per the germline V gene, CDR1 is SNHLY and CDR2 is FYNNEI. CDR3 region: CASPQSVGTQYF. The CDR3 DNA follows: TGTGCCAGCCCCCAAAGTGTGGGTACGCAGTATTTT.

V and J are TRBV4-2 and TRBJ2-1; D unclear. The CDR3 is made up of 14 amino acids. Trimming stripped 0 bases from V and 15 bases from J, with 18 bases between. Germline CDR1 and CDR2: LGHNA and YNFKEQ. Written as DNA, the CDR3 is TGTGCCAGCAGCCAAGATGCCCCCCCCCAGGCCCTGTTCTTC. Residues: CASSQDAPPQALFF.

J is TRBJ1-4 and V is TRBV2, with D perhaps matching TRBD1 (5 bases). The germline gives CDR1 SNHLY, CDR2 FYNNEI. The CDR3 covers 11 residues. CDR3 region: CGWGSDEKLFF. CDR3 nucleotide sequence: TGTGGATGGGGGAGCGATGAAAAACTGTTTTTT.

V usage is TRBV28 and J usage is TRBJ1-2; 9 nucleotides align to TRBD1. The CDR3 consists of 15 residues. Germline-derived CDR1 and CDR2 are MDHEN and SYDVKM. V shed 3 bases, J shed 8 bases, and the junction held 10 bases outside the gene matches. The CDR3 sequence is CASSFSGTGTGGYTF. The CDR3 bases are TGTGCCAGCAGTTTCTCCGGGACAGGGACGGGCGGCTACACCTTC.

V and J are TRBV27 and TRBJ2-1; D could derive from TRBD1 or TRBD2 (5 bases each). The CDR3 is 14 residues long. Germline assignment: CDR1 MNHEY and CDR2 SMNVEV (reference sequence). Trimming took 9 bases from V and 3 from J, leaving 15 bases between them. In DNA, the CDR3 is TGTGCCAGTCAGACCGGGACGAACTACAATGAGCAGTTCTTC. Translated: CASQTGTNYNEQFF.

This clone has a handful of counts. The rearrangement links TRBV2 to TRBJ1-1; the D is unclear. The germline V gene encodes CDR1 SNHLY and CDR2 FYNNEI. This CDR3 comprises 14 residues. Trimming cost V 4 bases and J 1 base, with 10 bases left between them. In DNA form, the CDR3 reads TGTGCCAGCAGTGTTTTGCAGACGAACACTGAAGCTTTCTTT. This sequence encodes CASSVLQTNTEAFF.

This clone has more than one count but fewer than ten. The chain uses TRBV5-1 and TRBJ1-4; TRBD1 agrees at 9 bases. After removal of 2 bases from V and 7 bases from J, the junction contained 6 bases not matched to a gene. Germline loops: CDR1 SGHRS, CDR2 YFSETQ. This CDR3 spans 15 amino acids. The CDR3 DNA reads as TGCGCCAGCAGCTTTTTAGGACAGGGGACTGAAAAACTGTTTTTT. This sequence encodes CASSFLGQGTEKLFF. Full variable domain (outside the CDR3, taken from reference TRBV5-1 and TRBJ1-4): KAGVTQTPRYLIKTRGQQVTLSCSPISGHRSVSWYQQTPGQGLQFLFEYFSETQRNKGNFPGRFSGRQFSNSRSEMNVSTLELGDSALYLCASSFLGQGTEKLFFGSGTQLSVL.

This chain uses TRBV5-1 with TRBJ1-2; D not resolved. The CDR3 has 13 amino acids. Per the germline V gene, CDR1 is SGHRS and CDR2 is YFSETQ. V gave up 0 bases and J gave up 8 bases, with 11 bases separating them. CDR3 protein: CASSLGPAQGYTF. CDR3 sequence (DNA): TGCGCCAGCAGCTTGGGCCCAGCCCAGGGCTACACCTTC.

The chain recombines TRBV19 with TRBJ1-1; D may be TRBD1 (6 bases). The germline V gene encodes CDR1 LNHDA and CDR2 SQIVND (reference sequence). Trimming took off 5 bases at V and 1 base at J, with 17 bases between the two ends. This CDR3 has 16 amino acids. CDR3 protein: CASSPDSSFSNTEAFF. The CDR3, as DNA: TGTGCCAGTAGTCCGGACAGCAGCTTTTCGAACACTGAAGCTTTCTTT.

The chain combines TRBV9 with TRBJ2-7; D unresolved. CDR1 and CDR2 from the germline V gene are SGDLS and YYNGEE. The V and J ends lost 0 bases and 2 bases respectively, with 9 bases between them. The CDR3 sequence is 14 residues long. This CDR3 is CASSVGAGPYEQYF. The CDR3 region has the DNA TGTGCCAGCAGCGTAGGGGCTGGTCCCTACGAGCAGTACTTC.

The rearrangement joins TRBV11-2 to TRBJ1-4, with D possibly matching TRBD1 (5 bases). Germline CDR1 is SGHAT and CDR2 is FQNNGV. CDR3 length: 17 residues. Between the trimmed V and J ends, which lost 4 bases and 3 bases, there was a span of 18 bases. The CDR3 loop reads CASSSGVMRGANEKLFF. The DNA of the CDR3 is TGTGCCAGCAGCTCGGGGGTTATGAGAGGGGCTAATGAAAAACTGTTTTTT.

This clone appeared a few times. This chain uses TRBV10-2 with TRBJ2-1, with 11 positions matching TRBD2. V shed 6 bases, J shed 10 bases, and the junction held 8 bases outside the gene matches. CDR1 and CDR2 from the germline V gene are WSHSY and SAAADI. This CDR3 has 14 residues. The CDR3 bases are TGCGCCAGCAGGATTAGCGGGGGGGCGCAGGAGCAGTTCTTC. Translating it yields CASRISGGAQEQFF.

The chain links TRBV9 to TRBJ1-3; D not resolved. Trimming removed 1 base at V and 0 bases at J, with 11 bases between. CDR1 and CDR2 (germline): SGDLS, YYNGEE. The CDR3 contains 16 residues. The DNA of the CDR3 is TGTGCCAGCAGCGTATTCGCGGCCTACTCTGGAAACACCATATATTTT. It encodes CASSVFAAYSGNTIYF. Full variable domain (rest looked up from reference TRBV9 and TRBJ1-3): DSGVTQTPKHLITATGQRVTLRCSPRSGDLSVYWYQQSLDQGLQFLIQYYNGEERAKGNILERFSAQQFPDLHSELNLSSLELGDSALYFCASSVFAAYSGNTIYFGEGSWLTVV.

The J gene is TRBJ1-4, the V gene TRBV7-9; unclear D gene. The CDR3 loop spans 16 amino acids. V was cut by 5 bases and J by 4 bases, with 17 bases left in between. The germline V gene encodes CDR1 SEHNR and CDR2 FQNEAQ (reference sequence). The CDR3 nucleotides read TGTGCCAGCAGCCCGTTTATCAGGAAGGGTAATGAAAAACTGTTTTTT. It is translated as CASSPFIRKGNEKLFF.

V and J are TRBV16 and TRBJ1-4; 8 bases are a match to TRBD1. This CDR3 has 16 amino acids. Germline CDR1 reads KGHSY; CDR2 reads FQNENV. The trim removed 3 bases at V and 7 bases at J, leaving 10 bases unmatched. CDR3 region: CASSHPQGALFEKLFF. The CDR3 nucleotides are TGTGCCAGCAGCCACCCCCAGGGGGCTCTTTTTGAAAAACTGTTTTTT.

The rearrangement joins TRBV30 to TRBJ2-3; TRBD1 is a possible D gene (6 bases). Germline lookup yields CDR1 GTSNPN and CDR2 SVGIG (reference sequence). Trimming stripped 6 bases from V and 0 bases from J, with 10 bases between. The CDR3 length is 13 residues. This CDR3 reads CACGQSSTDTQYF. Written as DNA, the CDR3 is TGTGCCTGCGGACAGAGTAGCACAGATACGCAGTATTTT. Supplemented by reference TRBV30 and TRBJ2-3, the full variable domain reads SQTIHQWPATLVQPVGSPLSLECTVEGTSNPNLYWYRQAAGRGLQLLFYSVGIGQISSEVPQNLSASRPQDRQFILSSKKLLLSDSGFYLCACGQSSTDTQYFGPGTRLTVL.

This clone was counted between two and nine times. The chain recombines TRBV9 with TRBJ2-5; 8 bases align to TRBD1. In germline, CDR1 is SGDLS, CDR2 YYNGEE. With V trimmed by 4 bases and J by 5 bases, 10 bases remained unmatched. The CDR3 consists of 15 residues. CDR3 loop: CASSPQGALSETQYF. CDR3 in DNA: TGTGCCAGCAGCCCCCAGGGGGCGCTGAGTGAGACCCAGTACTTC.

V is TRBV2 and J is TRBJ1-1; possibly TRBD1 for D (6 bases). V was shortened by 5 bases and J by 7 bases, with 14 bases between the two germline ends. The CDR3 has 13 residues. Per the germline V gene, CDR1 is SNHLY and CDR2 is FYNNEI. In nucleotides, the CDR3 is TGTGCCAGCAGTCCGTGGGGGGCGGATGAAGCTTTCTTT. Amino acids: CASSPWGADEAFF.

V usage is TRBV5-1 and J usage is TRBJ2-7, with 9 bases that match TRBD1. Germline CDR1 SGHRS, CDR2 YFSETQ. The CDR3 covers 16 residues. The V segment lost 1 base and the J segment 6 bases; nucleotides outside the gene matches: 11. The CDR3: CASSLQGTGTGPEQYF. The CDR3 DNA is TGCGCCAGCAGCTTGCAGGGGACCGGGACAGGGCCCGAGCAGTACTTC. Filled out from reference TRBV5-1 and TRBJ2-7, the complete variable domain reads KAGVTQTPRYLIKTRGQQVTLSCSPISGHRSVSWYQQTPGQGLQFLFEYFSETQRNKGNFPGRFSGRQFSNSRSEMNVSTLELGDSALYLCASSLQGTGTGPEQYFGPGTRLTVT.

The rearrangement uses TRBV4-2 and TRBJ1-4, with a weak D call TRBD1 (6 bases). The CDR3 has 15 amino acids. Germline CDR1 LGHNA, CDR2 YNFKEQ. V was clipped by 1 base and J by 4 bases, with 10 bases between them. CDR3 sequence: CASSQVGGNNEKLFF. The CDR3 nucleotides are TGTGCCAGCAGCCAAGTCGGGGGCAATAATGAAAAACTGTTTTTT.

This clone was detected a few times. This chain connects TRBV6-5 to TRBJ1-1; 7 nucleotides agree with TRBD1. This CDR3 comprises 13 residues. From germline, CDR1 is MNHEY and CDR2 SVGAGI. With 6 bases clipped from V and 10 bases from J, the junction kept 11 bases outside the gene matches. The CDR3 loop is CASRQPGQFVAFF. DNA for the CDR3: TGTGCCAGCAGGCAACCGGGACAGTTCGTAGCTTTCTTT.

This clone came up once. J is TRBJ2-7 and V is TRBV4-1, with D tentatively TRBD2 (6 bases). The CDR3 extends over 13 amino acids. Germline lookup yields CDR1 MGHRA and CDR2 YSYEKL. With 5 bases removed from V and 9 bases from J, the gap between germline ends came to 17 bases. CDR3 in amino acids: CASSVRELAGQYF. CDR3 coding DNA: TGCGCCAGCAGCGTACGGGAGTTGGCGGGGCAGTACTTC.